This T cell receptor (beta chain) originates from a study of CD8+ T cells in alopecia areata. Study in general: Among treated patients, oral tofacitinib was administered at 5 to 10 mg twice daily. Study-level results: Many expanded lesional clones remained in scalp and blood on tofacitinib. Having one nonresponder leaves uncertain how baseline CD8+ expansion relates to response.

As to treatment: oral pan-JAK inhibitor, 5-10 mg twice daily. Germline V gene sequence: CDR1 SQVTM, CDR2 ANQGSEA. The CDR3 totals 13 residues. V was cut by 6 bases and J by 3 bases, with 14 bases left in between. With respect to this clone: The antigen is undetermined.

Investigators isolated RNA and reverse transcribed it into cDNA to act as the sequencing template. Using immunoSEQ multiplex PCR, the repertoire was profiled, and TCRdb retains in-frame clones only, with some absent. The sample holds around 100,000 clones, 45% to 65% seen once. The rearrangement uses TRBV29-1 and TRBJ2-5, with D uncertain. Sequencing was performed on CD4+ T cells sorted from blood, taken at week 24, from a patient treated with tofacitinib. The receptor was isolated from a human donor with alopecia areata. This CDR3 is CSVAHTPKETQYF. The CDR3 DNA reads as TGCAGCGTGGCCCATACCCCAAAAGAGACCCAGTACTTC.